This record looks at one T cell receptor beta chain sequence and its context. Its antigen is still unknown. The CDR3 extends over 11 amino acids. The V gene's germline CDR1 is DFQATT and CDR2 SNEGSKA (reference sequence). Trimming shortened V by 2 bases and J by 10 bases, and 9 bases separated the two germline ends. Tumor samples were taken before definitive surgery or chemotherapy. The data derive from a study of high-grade serous ovarian cancer treatment subgroups. Produced via immunoSEQ multiplex PCR; TCRdb's table is partial and in-frame only. The profile covers some 4,500 clones, with 78% appearing a single time and 9.7% taken by the ten largest. Study-wide points: Same-patient tumor repertoires overlapped at roughly 0.095 to 0.79; different patients barely overlapped. TCR relatedness rose with neoantigen level and trended with mutation load. Bulk tumor TCR sequencing gave no spatial information.

The sequence was obtained from a human donor with high-grade serous ovarian cancer. What was sequenced was tumor tissue. The V and J genes are TRBV20-1 and TRBJ2-1; D is uncertain. The CDR3 is CSARPPDEQFF. The CDR3 DNA reads as TGCAGTGCTAGACCCCCCGACGAGCAGTTCTTC.